These 6 T cell receptor beta chains share one sample of origin, sequenced in a study of molecular identifiers for immune sequencing clone quantification. Via MiXCR, TCRdb re-called the PCR reads, giving one row per CDR3 protein. This sample has under 600,000 distinct CDR3 sequences, with 20% to 25% found just once. Sequencing input: naive CD8+ T cells from blood, with Jurkat cell RNA spiked in. Subset given: FACS-sorted CD8+CD4-CCR7+CD45RA+ naive T cells. These TCRs come from a human donor in good health. Some libraries in this study had Jurkat cell RNA spiked in.

Of note for this clonotype: A much larger clone lies one base from this, so it may be a read error. The rearrangement joins TRBV30 to TRBJ2-2; D gene ambiguous. Germline V CDR1 and CDR2: GTSNPN, SVGIG (reference sequence). There are 12 residues in the CDR3. V was trimmed by 3 bases and J by 7 bases, leaving 9 bases between them. The CDR3 region has the DNA TGTGCCTGGAGCACGTATGGCGGGGAGCTGTTTTTT. It yields the protein CAWSTYGGELFF.

This clonotype showed up many times. This chain links TRBV25-1 with TRBJ2-7; a weak D match, TRBD2 (6 bases). Per the germline V gene, CDR1 is MGHDK and CDR2 is SYGVNS. The CDR3 is 13 residues long. V was clipped by 6 bases and J by 0 bases, with 9 bases between them. CDR3 coding DNA: TGTGCCAGCAGCAGGGACTTCTCCTACGAGCAGTACTTC. It codes for CASSRDFSYEQYF.

This clonotype showed up many times. The chain combines TRBV7-6 with TRBJ2-7, with TRBD1 matching over 9 bases. The V gene's germline CDR1 is SGHVS and CDR2 FNYEAQ. V shed 1 base and J 2 bases; nucleotides not matched to a gene: 6. This CDR3 region has 16 residues. CDR3 DNA sequence: TGTGCCAGCAGCTTAGGGGGACAGGGACCTACCTACGAGCAGTACTTC. As protein: CASSLGGQGPTYEQYF.

V and J are TRBV24-1 and TRBJ2-3; the D is unclear. V dropped 1 base and J dropped 1 base, with 2 bases sitting between them. Per germline, CDR1 KGHDR and CDR2 SFDVKD. This CDR3 spans 13 amino acids. The CDR3 sequence: CATSDFRTDTQYF. The CDR3 DNA reads TGTGCCACCAGTGATTTCCGCACAGATACGCAGTATTTT.

This sequence joins TRBV9 and TRBJ2-6; D is uncertain. The V and J ends lost 6 bases and 0 bases respectively, with 7 bases between them. The CDR3 runs to 14 residues. The germline V gene encodes CDR1 SGDLS and CDR2 YYNGEE. The DNA for the CDR3 is TGTGCCAGCACCTCGGGCTCTGGGGCCAACGTCCTGACTTTC. Translating gives CASTSGSGANVLTF. The variable domain in full, with the rest retrieved from reference TRBV9 and TRBJ2-6, is DSGVTQTPKHLITATGQRVTLRCSPRSGDLSVYWYQQSLDQGLQFLIQYYNGEERAKGNILERFSAQQFPDLHSELNLSSLELGDSALYFCASTSGSGANVLTFGAGSRLTVL.

This clonotype was seen repeatedly, ten times or more. The chain joins TRBV7-9 to TRBJ1-1, with TRBD1 identical over 7 bases. Unmatched junction bases numbered 3, after V lost 4 bases and J lost 4 bases. CDR1 and CDR2 from the germline V gene are SEHNR and FQNEAQ (reference sequence). This CDR3 region has 13 residues. The CDR3 sequence is CASSYGQVTEAFF. The CDR3 DNA follows: TGTGCCAGCAGCTACGGACAGGTCACTGAAGCTTTCTTT.